This T cell receptor beta chain was captured in a study of cytomegalovirus exposure and HLA in healthy donors (dated 2017 in TCRdb). For the study in its entirety: According to an earlier analysis of around 600 of the donors, some 180 million T cells yielded 120 million or so unique TCR beta sequences and more than 250 Gb of sequence data. To predict cytomegalovirus infection status, the study brought together high-throughput TCR immunosequencing, statistical association of individual TCRs with disease status, and machine learning. Donor age, sex, ethnicity and CMV serostatus were compiled alongside the repertoire data. Rather than drawing on any new phenotypic data, the later analysis identified candidate immune exposures from TCR beta sequences and the way those sequences occurred across donors. All discovery cohort repertoires had been generated using a single sequencing platform. Among the approximately 420 genotyped donors, more than 70% belonged to the genetic ancestry cluster associated with self-reported Caucasian donors. To decide whether each TCR beta V gene segment behaved as functional or pseudogenic, an earlier analysis of 587 of the donors relied on high-throughput TCR beta sequencing. Because of strong linkage in the cohort, roughly 5 DR-DQ haplotypes were treated as single units for association and clustering. To study patterns of TCR occurrence, a later analysis re-analyzed previously published TCR beta repertoires from 600 to 750 donors and added high-resolution HLA genotyping. Class I and class II HLA loci were covered by the typing at four-digit resolution. Among roughly 370 genotyped donors of the cohort, an average of roughly 240,000 unique TCR beta nucleotide sequences were sequenced per donor, around 18% of them non-productive. About 300 gigabases of sequencing data and tens of millions of unique TCR sequences were included in an early release covering roughly 600 HLA-typed donors. Besides the first cohort of 500 to 700 subjects, a separate validation cohort made up of some 110 different subjects was used. The number of donors typed differed by locus, with about 629-630 for A, B, C, DRB1 and DQB1, 522 for DQA1, under 610 for DPA1, and around 450 for DPB1. The study was designed to test whether signatures of past pathogen exposure could be identified by cataloging public T cell receptors. A later genetic analysis used genome-wide SNP genotypes for about 60% of the roughly 670 donors, treating that subset as a discovery cohort. The T cell repertoires of 670 or so subjects were profiled by immunosequencing and related to cytomegalovirus serostatus. On the study overall, not on this receptor specifically: In a later analysis, most CMV-associated TCR beta chains were found to appear HLA-restricted, with HLA associations seemingly driven largely by CMV exposure. Strong co-occurrence of HLA alleles, especially DR and DQ, made assigning TCR associations to individual alleles difficult. At a false discovery rate of 0.05, a later analysis linked 16,000 or so TCR beta sequences to specific HLA alleles. Some IMGT-functional V segments, including TRBV6-2 and TRBV6-3, could not be told apart with the 87-base-pair reads, so those segments were excluded. Only TCR beta chains were sequenced in this cohort, and the absence of alpha or paired-chain data limited detectable features. According to the authors, the approach could potentially be generalized to other disease states and immunological phenotypes. Broadly in line with IMGT annotations, most TCR beta V segments showed up in productive rearrangements about 87% or about 30% of the time in an earlier analysis of around 550 of the donors. A further reported finding was that TCR beta sequences accurately predicted the HLA-A and HLA-B alleles for most subjects in the first cohort. Compared with the approximately 670-donor mean, donors in an Asian-associated ancestry cluster had fewer N-insertions in productive TCRs, according to a later genetic analysis. Cytomegalovirus status was reported to be diagnosed by the classifier with high specificity and sensitivity in both the original and validation cohorts. The only immune exposure information available for the cohort was CMV serostatus. Three of the identified cytomegalovirus-associated TCR beta chains were confirmed in vitro to be specific for cytomegalovirus antigens. The study listed 150 to 200 TCR beta chains as associated with cytomegalovirus. While some public TCRs were present in many individuals, most TCR sequences turned up only very rarely across donors. According to a later analysis, parvovirus B19, influenza, CMV and Epstein-Barr virus appeared linked to several top co-occurrence clusters. An association between a missense DCLRE1C variant and V-gene and J-gene trimming of TCR beta chains was found in a later genetic analysis and replicated in an independent cohort. Correlated functional status among segregating V segments might reflect linkage disequilibrium, but an unknown experimental factor could not be ruled out. The presence/absence analyses assumed that sequencing depth was roughly uniform across donors, and that assumption may not be true. A group of highly shared sequence variants was considered likely to be a technical artifact of the sequencing pipeline. In a later analysis, the rate of TCR association differed among HLA loci, with DRB1 alleles having the most associated TCRs and HLA-C alleles having the fewest. Because HLA typing was unavailable for some donors at each locus, only the typed subset was used in association tests. A later analysis found that HLA-associated TCR beta chains were more clonally expanded and had lower generation probabilities than equally common non-associated chains. The earlier analysis of a few hundred of the donors excluded approximately 15 rarely observed V segments, including chromosome 9 orphons, because counts were too low.

Libraries were built with the immunoSEQ multiplex PCR assay. A mixture of 60 forward primers for TCR Vbeta segments and 13 reverse primers for TCR Jbeta segments was used in the multiplex PCR. A multiplex PCR assay on genomic DNA amplified the CDR3 region of rearranged TCR beta genes. The amplified TCR beta libraries were sequenced on the Illumina HiSeq System as 87-base-pair reads. As for the original processing: In a later analysis, 80 million or so unique TCR beta chains were counted across the roughly 610 repertoires, and approximately 9.9 million of these chains were shared by at least two donors. To remove PCR and sequencing errors, raw reads were error-corrected and collapsed into unique sequences using a nearest-neighbor algorithm that merged closely related sequences. To assign V, D and J gene segments, CDR3 sequences were aligned to IMGT reference sequences. Each retained sequence needed at least a six-nucleotide match to both a V gene segment and a J gene segment. A rearrangement was called productive if the CDR3 had no stop codons and remained in frame with V and J, and every other rearrangement was called non-productive. CDR3 was defined by IMGT convention, running from the second conserved V-encoded cysteine to the conserved J-encoded phenylalanine. The earlier analysis of some 600 of the donors excluded sequences that lacked an unambiguous match to a single V gene segment. In an earlier analysis of several hundred of the donors, V segments were called functional above 56.7% productive rearrangements and were called segregating when the between-donor standard deviation exceeded 5%. A statistical classification framework was built to diagnose cytomegalovirus status from the catalog of TCR beta chain sequences. In a later analysis, V and J genes were assigned by comparing TCR nucleotide sequences against IMGT/GENE-DB human TR gene sequences. A later analysis assigned CDR3 sequences and most-parsimonious VDJ recombination scenarios with the TCRdist pipeline. In a later analysis, every TCR beta chain was defined by the combination of its CDR3 amino acid sequence and its V-gene family, and reads without a unique V-gene family were dropped. To address suspected cross-contamination and a sequencing artifact, a later analysis removed under 600 highly shared, low-generation-probability nucleotide sequences. A later analysis calculated a clonal expansion index for each public chain from normalized within-repertoire ranks of inferred template counts. A later analysis computed generation probabilities with a VDJ recombination model fitted to out-of-frame rearrangements, and checked the results against IGoR. A later analysis scored TCR-TCR, TCR-HLA and TCR-CMV co-occurrence with hypergeometric tests, applying a repertoire-size bias correction to TCR pairs. To estimate false discovery rates, a later analysis permuted the HLA or CMV assignments 20 times. In a later analysis, co-occurring TCRs were grouped using DBSCAN, and TCRdist sequence similarity was added for clustering within HLA-allele-positive subsets. Co-occurrence clustering excluded repertoires with fewer than 30,000 or more than 120,000 public chains, plus five with anomalous nucleotide sharing. TCRdb holds this immuneACCESS table with in-frame rearrangements only. Some clones are missing; in checked studies, unresolved V genes explain under half, and the rest has no known cause. V, J and clone size derive from that table, while D and trimming were established from the DNA sequence. The sample data list over 150,000 clones, and around 77% of these were observed just once. The biggest ten clones account for over 1.1% of the sample.

At the junction V is shortened by 0 bases and J by 7 bases; bases outside the gene matches: 17. CDR1 GTSNPN and CDR2 SVGIG were looked up in the germline V gene (reference sequence). The CDR3 runs 18 amino acids, cysteine and phenylalanine included. The entry retains the CDR3 DNA only, 54 bases that are in frame from base 1. The cohort consisted of 666 healthy bone marrow donors. At the time of sampling, all cohort members were nominally healthy, though unrecorded immune exposures were likely present. The donor tested CMV seronegative and was one of the 352 seronegative cohort members. Every donor gave a peripheral blood sample, and the peripheral blood mononuclear cells from that sample were used for TCR beta sequencing. Genomic DNA extraction from the blood cell samples was performed with the Qiagen DNeasy Blood Extraction Kit. This clone was recorded only once. There is no known antigen for this receptor. No much larger clonotype is one base removed from it; base qualities were not supplied.

The chain was built from TRBV30 and TRBJ2-1, with TRBD1 matching 8 junction bases. Sequencing was performed on PBMCs. The sequence was obtained from a man aged 60 to 75 in good health and CMV-seronegative. The CDR3 reads as follows: CAWSVQYTNRGVGNEQFF. The DNA sequence is as follows: TGTGCCTGGAGTGTACAATATACTAACAGGGGGGTAGGGAATGAGCAGTTCTTC.